Here is one TCR beta chain with its context. Its target is unknown. PCR employed 60 Vbeta and 13 Jbeta primers. Sequenced by immunoSEQ multiplex PCR; TCRdb stores in-frame clones only, minus some. The data show some 78,000 clones, 80% seen once. This entry is derived from a study of cytomegalovirus exposure and HLA in healthy donors. Points from the study as a whole: Relative to the approximately 670-donor mean, N-insertions were reportedly fewer in an Asian-associated ancestry cluster in a later analysis. Later analysis found that TCR beta chains associated with HLA were more clonally expanded than other, equally common chains.

V was cut by 6 bases and J by 7 bases, with 21 bases left in between. CDR3 length equals 15 residues. CDR1 and CDR2 from the germline V gene are MNHEY and SVGAGI. Sequencing used PBMCs. This TCR was sampled from a woman in her fifties or sixties in good health and CMV-seropositive. The rearrangement joins TRBV6-5 to TRBJ1-2; maybe TRBD1 (5 bases). The CDR3 reads CASSLQGRVSCGYTF. DNA for the CDR3: TGTGCCAGCAGCCTCCAGGGCAGAGTTTCCTGTGGCTACACCTTC.